Listed below are T cell receptor beta chains from one sample, sequenced in a study of blood T cell repertoires in COVID-19. Clones were read by immunoSEQ multiplex PCR, and TCRdb kept only the in-frame ones, dropping some. The table shows about 150,000 clones, with approximately 90% occurring only once. Specimen: peripheral blood. These receptors were obtained from a woman in her forties with acute or convalescent COVID-19. CDR3s include the opening cysteine and the closing phenylalanine or tryptophan. D genes are given only for firm matches. Size tells how often a clone was seen (once, few, many) or the class of an expanded clone, and some rows leave it out.

size: .; D: TRBD1; V: TRBV4-2; J: TRBJ1-1; CDR3: CASSQEGTGIATEAFF; DNA: TGTGCCAGCAGCCAAGAGGGGACAGGAATAGCCACTGAAGCTTTCTTT
size: .; D: TRBD2; V: TRBV2; J: TRBJ2-2; CDR3: CASSETSGNTGELFF; DNA: TGTGCCAGCAGTGAAACTAGCGGAAACACCGGGGAGCTGTTTTTT
size: .; D: .; V: TRBV12-5; J: TRBJ2-2; CDR3: CASGHHTGELFF; DNA: TGTGCTAGTGGACACCACACCGGGGAGCTGTTTTTT
size: once; D: TRBD1; V: TRBV5-4; J: TRBJ2-2; CDR3: CASSFEQGAGELFF; DNA: TGTGCCAGCAGCTTCGAACAGGGGGCCGGGGAGCTGTTTTTT
size: few; D: .; V: TRBV6-5; J: TRBJ1-5; CDR3: CASTGGASNQPQHF; DNA: TGTGCCAGTACTGGAGGAGCTAGCAATCAGCCCCAGCATTTT
size: .; D: TRBD2; V: TRBV6-2/TRBV6-3; J: TRBJ2-2; CDR3: CASSRGLAGGDTGELFF; DNA: TGTGCCAGCAGCCGTGGACTAGCGGGAGGCGACACCGGGGAGCTGTTTTTT
size: .; D: .; V: TRBV9; J: TRBJ1-1; CDR3: CASSVVEGIGAFF; DNA: TGTGCCAGCAGCGTAGTAGAGGGTATTGGAGCTTTCTTT
size: once; D: TRBD2; V: TRBV19; J: TRBJ2-1; CDR3: CASSLGTSPTEQFF; DNA: TGTGCCAGTAGCCTCGGGACTAGCCCCACTGAGCAGTTCTTC
size: once; D: .; V: TRBV21-1; J: TRBJ1-5; CDR3: CASSTSKGIQGSSNQPQHF; DNA: TGTGCCAGCAGCACTTCAAAAGGTATACAGGGTTCTAGCAATCAGCCCCAGCATTTT
size: .; D: TRBD1; V: TRBV7-9; J: TRBJ2-3; CDR3: CASSLEGQGITDTQYF; DNA: TGTGCCAGCAGCCTCGAGGGACAGGGGATCACAGATACGCAGTATTTT
size: once; D: TRBD1; V: TRBV2; J: TRBJ1-2; CDR3: CASSDRQTGAGGYTF; DNA: TGTGCCAGCAGCGATAGACAGACAGGGGCTGGTGGCTACACCTTC
size: .; D: .; V: TRBV27; J: TRBJ1-6; CDR3: CASSLQGGNSPLHF; DNA: TGTGCCAGCAGTTTACAAGGGGGAAATTCACCCCTCCACTTT
size: .; D: TRBD1; V: TRBV4-1; J: TRBJ2-7; CDR3: CASSQERGTGASRSYEQYF; DNA: TGCGCCAGCAGCCAGGAACGCGGGACAGGGGCGAGTAGGTCCTACGAGCAGTACTTC
size: few; D: .; V: TRBV28; J: TRBJ1-2; CDR3: CASSFLQTVGYTF; DNA: TGTGCCAGCAGTTTTTTGCAAACAGTTGGCTACACCTTC
size: .; D: TRBD1; V: TRBV6-5; J: TRBJ2-7; CDR3: CASGDRGAYEQYF; DNA: TGTGCCAGCGGGGACAGGGGGGCCTACGAGCAGTACTTC
size: .; D: .; V: TRBV5-1; J: TRBJ1-2; CDR3: CASRDTENYGYTF; DNA: TGCGCCAGCAGGGACACTGAGAACTATGGCTACACCTTC
size: .; D: .; V: TRBV12-3/TRBV12-4; J: TRBJ1-1; CDR3: CASKVTGSEAFF; DNA: TGTGCCAGCAAGGTGACGGGGTCTGAAGCTTTCTTT
size: .; D: TRBD2; V: TRBV6-5; J: TRBJ2-7; CDR3: CASSFAGVKREQYF; DNA: TGTGCCAGCAGTTTCGCGGGAGTAAAACGCGAGCAGTACTTC
size: .; D: .; V: TRBV2; J: TRBJ2-3; CDR3: CASSERRTDTQYF; DNA: TGTGCCAGCAGCGAACGTCGCACAGATACGCAGTATTTT
size: .; D: .; V: TRBV28; J: TRBJ1-6; CDR3: CASSRISSYNSPLHF; DNA: TGTGCCAGCAGCCGTATTAGCTCCTATAATTCACCCCTCCACTTT
size: .; D: TRBD2; V: TRBV7-3; J: TRBJ2-3; CDR3: CASSRTSGGADTQYF; DNA: TGTGCCAGCAGCCGGACTAGCGGGGGGGCGGATACGCAGTATTTT
size: .; D: .; V: TRBV14; J: TRBJ1-4; CDR3: CASSLSQATNEKLFF; DNA: TGTGCCAGCAGCCTTTCCCAGGCAACTAATGAAAAACTGTTTTTT
size: .; D: .; V: TRBV6-5; J: TRBJ2-7; CDR3: CASSSSTGSYEQYF; DNA: .
size: .; D: .; V: TRBV19; J: TRBJ2-1; CDR3: CASSIVWGDNEQFF; DNA: TGTGCCAGTAGTATAGTGTGGGGGGACAATGAGCAGTTCTTC
size: .; D: .; V: TRBV19; J: TRBJ2-7; CDR3: CASSIATTEPYEQYF; DNA: TGTGCCAGTAGTATAGCAACGACAGAACCCTACGAGCAGTACTTC
size: .; D: TRBD1; V: TRBV9; J: TRBJ1-2; CDR3: CASSVTGGNDYGYTF; DNA: TGTGCCAGCAGCGTAACAGGGGGCAACGACTATGGCTACACCTTC
size: .; D: .; V: TRBV9; J: TRBJ2-4; CDR3: CASSDAGSAIQYF; DNA: TGTGCCAGCAGCGATGCAGGGTCGGCCATTCAGTACTTC
size: .; D: TRBD1; V: TRBV19; J: TRBJ2-3; CDR3: CASSTTGASTDTQYF; DNA: TGTGCCAGTAGTACGACAGGGGCTAGCACAGATACGCAGTATTTT
size: .; D: .; V: TRBV9; J: TRBJ1-5; CDR3: CASSFRVRNQPQHF; DNA: TGTGCCAGCAGCTTCAGGGTTAGGAATCAGCCCCAGCATTTT
size: .; D: .; V: TRBV3-1/TRBV3-2; J: TRBJ1-2; CDR3: CASSQDKRGYGYTF; DNA: TGTGCCAGCAGCCAAGACAAAAGGGGTTATGGCTACACCTTC
size: .; D: .; V: TRBV24-1; J: TRBJ2-5; CDR3: CATSDRTGQETQYF; DNA: TGTGCCACCAGTGACCGAACAGGACAAGAGACCCAGTACTTC
size: .; D: TRBD1; V: TRBV18; J: TRBJ1-1; CDR3: CASSLQGLRTEAFF; DNA: TGTGCCAGCTCACTACAGGGGTTGAGGACTGAAGCTTTCTTT
size: few; D: .; V: TRBV27; J: TRBJ1-6; CDR3: CASSPWSSYNSPLHF; DNA: TGTGCCAGCAGTCCCTGGAGCTCCTATAATTCACCCCTCCACTTT
size: .; D: .; V: TRBV28; J: TRBJ2-7; CDR3: CAAWGQREQYF; DNA: TGTGCCGCCTGGGGGCAAAGGGAGCAGTACTTC
size: .; D: .; V: TRBV6-5; J: TRBJ1-4; CDR3: CASSWEGGTNEKLFF; DNA: TGTGCCAGCAGTTGGGAGGGGGGGACTAATGAAAAACTGTTTTTT
size: .; D: .; V: TRBV24-1; J: TRBJ2-5; CDR3: CSSGDSLETQYF; DNA: TGTTCGTCAGGGGATTCATTAGAGACCCAGTACTTC
size: .; D: TRBD2; V: TRBV5-1; J: TRBJ2-3; CDR3: CASSPDSGVADTQYF; DNA: TGCGCCAGCAGCCCCGATAGCGGGGTCGCAGATACGCAGTATTTT
size: .; D: TRBD1; V: TRBV5-1; J: TRBJ2-7; CDR3: CASSRGQGHEQYF; DNA: TGCGCCAGCAGCCGTGGACAGGGGCACGAGCAGTACTTC
size: .; D: TRBD2; V: TRBV11-1; J: TRBJ2-4; CDR3: CASSSSGRATDIQYF; DNA: TGTGCCAGCAGCTCTAGCGGGAGGGCGACGGACATTCAGTACTTC